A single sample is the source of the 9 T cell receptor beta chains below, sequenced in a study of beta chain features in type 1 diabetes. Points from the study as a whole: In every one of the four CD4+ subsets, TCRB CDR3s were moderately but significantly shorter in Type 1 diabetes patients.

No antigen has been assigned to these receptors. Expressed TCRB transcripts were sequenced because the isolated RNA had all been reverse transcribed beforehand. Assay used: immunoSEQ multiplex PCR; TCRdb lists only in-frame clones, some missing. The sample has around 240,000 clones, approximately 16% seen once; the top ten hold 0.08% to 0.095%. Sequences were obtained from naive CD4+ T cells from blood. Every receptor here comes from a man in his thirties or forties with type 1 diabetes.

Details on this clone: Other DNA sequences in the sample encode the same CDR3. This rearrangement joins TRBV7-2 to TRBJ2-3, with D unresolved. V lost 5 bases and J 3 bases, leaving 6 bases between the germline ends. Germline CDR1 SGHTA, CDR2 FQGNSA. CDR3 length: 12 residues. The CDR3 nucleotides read TGTGCCAGCAGCCCGTTTACAGATACGCAGTATTTT. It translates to CASSPFTDTQYF.

CDR3 DNA sequence: TGCAGCGCCCGACGGGGACTAGCGGGAGAGATCAATGAGCAGTTCTTC. It encodes CSARRGLAGEINEQFF. V and J are TRBV29-1 and TRBJ2-1, with 14 bases matching TRBD2. Trimming took 7 bases from V and 6 from J; bases not matched to a gene: 11. The CDR3 is made up of 16 amino acids. The germline gives CDR1 SQVTM, CDR2 ANQGSEA.

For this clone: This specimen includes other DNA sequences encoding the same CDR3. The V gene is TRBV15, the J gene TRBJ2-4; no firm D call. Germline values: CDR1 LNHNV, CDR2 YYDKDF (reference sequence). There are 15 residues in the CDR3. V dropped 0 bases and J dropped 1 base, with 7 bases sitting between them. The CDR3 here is CATSREGVAKNIQYF. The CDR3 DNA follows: TGTGCCACCAGCAGAGAAGGTGTGGCCAAAAACATTCAGTACTTC. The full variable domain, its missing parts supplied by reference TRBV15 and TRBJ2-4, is DAMVIQNPRYQVTQFGKPVTLSCSQTLNHNVMYWYQQKSSQAPKLLFHYYDKDFNNEADTPDNFQSRRPNTSFCFLDIRSPGLGDTAMYLCATSREGVAKNIQYFGAGTRLSVL.

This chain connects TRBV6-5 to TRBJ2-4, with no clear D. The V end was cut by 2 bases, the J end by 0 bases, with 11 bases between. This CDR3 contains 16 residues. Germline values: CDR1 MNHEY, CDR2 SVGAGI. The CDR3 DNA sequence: TGTGCCAGCAGTTACGCACAGAGTATAGCCAAAAACATTCAGTACTTC. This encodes CASSYAQSIAKNIQYF.

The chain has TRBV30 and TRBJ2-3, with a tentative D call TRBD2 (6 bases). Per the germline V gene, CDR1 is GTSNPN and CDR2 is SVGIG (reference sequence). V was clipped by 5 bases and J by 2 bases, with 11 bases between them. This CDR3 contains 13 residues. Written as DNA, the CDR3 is TGTGCCTGGGGGGAGGCTAACACAGATACGCAGTATTTT. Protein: CAWGEANTDTQYF.

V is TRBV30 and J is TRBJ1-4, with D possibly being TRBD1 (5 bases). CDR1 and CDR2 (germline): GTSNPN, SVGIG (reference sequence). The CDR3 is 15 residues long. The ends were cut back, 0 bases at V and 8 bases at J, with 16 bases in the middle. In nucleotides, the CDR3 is TGTGCCTGGAGTGTACGGGCTTCGACAGCCGAAAAACTGTTTTTT. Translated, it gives CAWSVRASTAEKLFF.

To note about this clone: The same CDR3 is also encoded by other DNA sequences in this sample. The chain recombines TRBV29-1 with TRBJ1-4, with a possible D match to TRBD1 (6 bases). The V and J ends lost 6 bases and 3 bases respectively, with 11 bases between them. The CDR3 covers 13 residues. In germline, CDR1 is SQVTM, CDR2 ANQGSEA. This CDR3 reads CSVAGDPNEKLFF. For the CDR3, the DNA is TGCAGCGTCGCAGGGGACCCTAATGAAAAACTGTTTTTT.

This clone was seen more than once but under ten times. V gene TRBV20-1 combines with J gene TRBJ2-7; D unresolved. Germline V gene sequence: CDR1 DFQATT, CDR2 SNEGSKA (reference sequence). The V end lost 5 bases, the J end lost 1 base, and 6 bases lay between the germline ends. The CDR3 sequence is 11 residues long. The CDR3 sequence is CSAQSSYEQYF. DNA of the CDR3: TGCAGTGCTCAATCGTCCTACGAGCAGTACTTC.

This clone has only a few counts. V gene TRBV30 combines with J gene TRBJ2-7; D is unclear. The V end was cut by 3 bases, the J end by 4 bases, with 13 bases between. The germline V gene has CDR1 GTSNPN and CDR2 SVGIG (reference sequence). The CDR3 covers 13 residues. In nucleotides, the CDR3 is TGTGCCTGGAGAATCCCCTCTGTGTACGAGCAGTACTTC. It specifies CAWRIPSVYEQYF.